One sample yielded the 30 T cell receptor beta chains listed below, sequenced in a study of cytomegalovirus exposure and HLA in healthy donors. The study ran its PCR with 60 Vbeta and 13 Jbeta primers. TCRdb keeps only in-frame clones here, not all; method: immunoSEQ multiplex PCR. The table has about 180,000 clones, around 76% seen once; the top ten hold 2% to 3%. Material: PBMCs. These receptors were collected from a woman aged 30 to 39 in good health and CMV-seropositive.

The sample holds a few counts of this clone. The gene calls are TRBV27 and TRBJ2-3; TRBD2 is a possible D gene (7 bases). Germline V gene data show CDR1 as MNHEY and CDR2 as SMNVEV (reference sequence). V was pared by 4 bases and J by 2 bases, with 13 bases between. The CDR3 has 15 residues. The CDR3 DNA sequence: TGTGCCAGCAGTTGGGGGGGCCCCACCACAGATACGCAGTATTTT. Encoded protein: CASSWGGPTTDTQYF.

This chain links TRBV4-3 with TRBJ1-4, with a tentative D call TRBD1 (6 bases). Trimming shortened V by 3 bases and J by 0 bases, and 11 bases separated the two germline ends. The CDR3 totals 16 residues. Germline lookup yields CDR1 LGHNA and CDR2 YSLEER. CDR3 in amino acids: CASSHDRIATNEKLFF. The CDR3 DNA reads TGCGCCAGCAGCCATGACAGGATTGCAACTAATGAAAAACTGTTTTTT.

The chain uses TRBV7-2 and TRBJ2-7; 12 bases map to TRBD2. This CDR3 has 15 residues. The V segment lost 4 bases and the J segment 5 bases; nucleotides outside the gene matches: 6. Germline values: CDR1 SGHTA, CDR2 FQGNSA. In nucleotides, the CDR3 is TGTGCCAGCAGCTCTCTAGCGGGGGGGCCCCACGAGCAGTACTTC. This gives the protein CASSSLAGGPHEQYF.

Turning to this clone: This likely comes from a read error, as the CDR3 has no conserved phenylalanine or tryptophan at its end. The chain links TRBV2 to TRBJ1-6, with D possibly matching TRBD1 (6 bases). Germline V gene sequence: CDR1 SNHLY, CDR2 FYNNEI. Trimming cost V 7 bases and J 2 bases, with 9 bases left between them. The CDR3 contains 14 residues. The DNA for the CDR3 is TGTGCCAGCAAGGGGGGGGCCTATAATTCACCCCTCCACCTT. Protein: CASKGGAYNSPLHL.

This clone was recorded a few times. A junction end diverges from the germline sequence, so it may reflect a read error. This chain joins TRBV5-6 and TRBJ1-2; tentatively, D is TRBD1 (6 bases). Germline CDR1 and CDR2: SGHDT and YYEEEE. The CDR3 spans 14 residues. CDR3 in DNA: TGTGCCAGCATCCGGACGGGGGGCCCGGATGGCTACACCTTT. This translates into CASIRTGGPDGYTF.

In its sample, this clone was seen once. The V gene is TRBV5-6, the J gene TRBJ2-2; D is perhaps TRBD1 (5 bases). V was clipped by 0 bases and J by 5 bases, with 14 bases between them. CDR3 length: 16 residues. Germline CDR1 reads SGHDT; CDR2 reads YYEEEE. CDR3 loop: CASSLDRYGETGELFF. CDR3 in DNA: TGTGCCAGCAGCTTGGACAGGTACGGAGAAACCGGGGAGCTGTTTTTT.

This chain connects TRBV7-9 to TRBJ2-7, with 12 bases lining up with TRBD2. The CDR3 is 16 amino acids. Per germline, CDR1 SEHNR and CDR2 FQNEAQ (reference sequence). Unmatched junction bases numbered 5, after V lost 3 bases and J lost 2 bases. CDR3 loop: CASSFPTSGGTYEQYF. CDR3 sequence (DNA): TGTGCCAGCAGCTTTCCGACTAGCGGGGGTACCTACGAGCAGTACTTC.

The chain is built from TRBV5-1 and TRBJ2-2; 9 bases are a match to TRBD2. The CDR3 spans 15 residues. Per germline, CDR1 SGHRS and CDR2 YFSETQ. The V gene end was trimmed by 4 bases and the J gene end by 6 bases; junction bases not matched to a gene: 7. The CDR3 region has the DNA TGCGCCAGCAGCCCCTTAGCGGGGGAGGCCGGGGAGCTGTTTTTT. Encoded protein: CASSPLAGEAGELFF.

This clone was observed a single time. V and J are TRBV5-1 and TRBJ2-2; 9 bases map to TRBD1. The V and J ends lost 4 bases and 6 bases, in that order; junction bases with no gene match: 4. The CDR3 loop spans 14 amino acids. The germline V gene encodes CDR1 SGHRS and CDR2 YFSETQ. CDR3 sequence reads: CASSPGQGSGELFF. CDR3 DNA: TGCGCCAGCAGCCCCGGACAGGGGTCCGGGGAGCTGTTTTTT.

J is TRBJ2-7 and V is TRBV11-3; D unclear. CDR1 SGHNT and CDR2 YENEEA come from the germline V gene. The CDR3 covers 14 residues. Trimming removed 2 bases from V and 4 bases from J, with 12 bases in between. Written as DNA, the CDR3 is TGTGCCAGCAGCTTACAGCCCGGCAGGTACGAGCAGTACTTC. Amino acid sequence: CASSLQPGRYEQYF.

V usage is TRBV4-3 and J usage is TRBJ1-5, with 7 bases aligning to TRBD1. The CDR3 runs to 18 residues. Germline lookup yields CDR1 LGHNA and CDR2 YSLEER. V trimming: 0 bases; J trimming: 5 bases; junction bases outside the gene matches: 13. The CDR3 here is CASSQDFRDRLWDQPQHF. The CDR3 DNA follows: TGCGCCAGCAGCCAAGACTTCCGGGACAGACTTTGGGATCAGCCCCAGCATTTT.

The V gene is TRBV19, the J gene TRBJ2-7; D remains ambiguous. The germline V and J ends were trimmed by 7 bases and 0 bases, with 16 bases remaining between them. Germline CDR1 reads LNHDA; CDR2 reads SQIVND (reference sequence). The CDR3 has 15 residues. The CDR3 DNA reads TGTGCCAGTACACCCGATTACGCGGTCTCCTACGAGCAGTACTTC. This codes for CASTPDYAVSYEQYF.

The rearrangement links TRBV30 to TRBJ1-6, with 10 bases aligning to TRBD1. Germline V gene data show CDR1 as GTSNPN and CDR2 as SVGIG (reference sequence). Losses at the gene ends were 1 base for V and 7 bases for J; bases not matched to a gene: 1. The CDR3 extends over 14 amino acids. The CDR3 region has the DNA TGTGCCTGGAGTGCGGGACAGGGGAATTCACCCCTCCACTTT. The encoded protein is CAWSAGQGNSPLHF.

Concerning this clone: One junction end disagrees with the germline gene, perhaps due to a read error. CDR3 DNA sequence: TGTGCCGGCTCACCAGATCTACAGGGGATTTATGGCTACACCTTC. Translation gives CAGSPDLQGIYGYTF. The gene calls are TRBV18 and TRBJ1-2; 7 bases match TRBD1. CDR3 length: 15 amino acids. Germline CDR1 KGHSH, CDR2 LQKENI.

This clone was counted once. This chain connects TRBV5-3 to TRBJ2-3; 12 bases are shared with TRBD2. TRBV5-3 is given ORF status, its function remaining uncertain. V lost 3 bases to trimming and J lost 1 base; unmatched junction nucleotides: 0. The CDR3 is made up of 15 amino acids. The CDR3, as DNA: TGTGCCAGAAGCTGGACTAGCGGGGGCACAGATACGCAGTATTTT. Protein: CARSWTSGGTDTQYF.

This clone was counted only a few times. The V gene is TRBV7-9, the J gene TRBJ1-4; 8 bases are a match to TRBD1. The CDR3 runs 17 residues. V lost 5 bases and J lost 4; bases outside the gene matches: 12. The germline CDR1 and CDR2 sequences are SEHNR and FQNEAQ (reference sequence). In nucleotides, the CDR3 is TGTGCCAGCAGCGGTGACAGGGGTACGGCGGTTAATGAAAAACTGTTTTTT. It codes for CASSGDRGTAVNEKLFF.

V usage is TRBV5-1 and J usage is TRBJ2-7; D is perhaps TRBD1 (5 bases). Germline CDR1 and CDR2: SGHRS and YFSETQ. CDR3 length: 16 residues. Trimming took off 0 bases at V and 1 base at J, with 14 bases between the two ends. CDR3 protein: CASSLVGIRTSYEQYF. DNA of the CDR3: TGCGCCAGCAGCTTGGTGGGGATAAGGACATCCTACGAGCAGTACTTC.

This chain uses TRBV12-5 with TRBJ2-2; the match to TRBD2 covers 10 bases. J was trimmed by 5 bases and V by 7 bases; bases with no gene match: 13. CDR1 is LGHNT, CDR2 FRNRAP, per germline. CDR3 length: 17 residues. CDR3 bases: TGTGCTAGTGCCCGTGGGCTAGCGGGGGTTACGACCGGGGAGCTGTTTTTT. It yields the protein CASARGLAGVTTGELFF.

The chain has TRBV29-1 and TRBJ2-3; a weak D match, TRBD2 (7 bases). The CDR3 loop spans 19 amino acids. Per the germline V gene, CDR1 is SQVTM and CDR2 is ANQGSEA. Deletions cut 1 base from V and 4 bases from J, with 27 bases between. CDR3 nucleotides: TGCAGCGTTGAAGGTGCCCGAGGGGGGGGGCTAGTAAGCGCAGATACGCAGTATTTT. Translation: CSVEGARGGGLVSADTQYF.

This clone has just a few counts. V usage is TRBV4-3 and J usage is TRBJ2-6; D is possibly TRBD2 (5 bases). V was pared by 2 bases and J by 1 base, with 9 bases between. The CDR3 length is 16 residues. In germline, CDR1 is LGHNA, CDR2 YSLEER. CDR3 amino acids: CASSQWRASGANVLTF. Written as DNA, the CDR3 is TGCGCCAGCAGCCAATGGCGGGCTTCTGGGGCCAACGTCCTGACTTTC.

This chain uses TRBV2 with TRBJ2-7, with 8 bases lining up with TRBD1. Germline V lookup: CDR1 SNHLY, CDR2 FYNNEI. CDR3 length: 12 residues. V lost 8 bases, J lost 3 bases, and 3 bases stayed unmatched. The chain's CDR3 is CASGTGSYEQYF. The CDR3 region has the DNA TGTGCCAGCGGGACAGGAAGCTACGAGCAGTACTTC.

This rearrangement joins TRBV29-1 to TRBJ2-7; a weak D match, TRBD1 (6 bases). The CDR3 covers 11 residues. Deletions cut 5 bases from V and 4 bases from J, with 9 bases between. CDR1 SQVTM and CDR2 ANQGSEA come from the germline V gene. CDR3 nucleotides: TGCAGCGTTTTGACAGGATACGAGCAGTACTTC. It specifies CSVLTGYEQYF.

The CDR3 nucleotides read TGTGCCAGCAGTCCCGACAGGAACTATGGCTACACCTTC. Protein: CASSPDRNYGYTF. The genes are TRBV2 and TRBJ1-2, with D possibly being TRBD1 (6 bases). The CDR3 sequence is 13 residues long. Trimming removed 5 bases from V and 2 bases from J, with 9 bases in between. The germline gives CDR1 SNHLY, CDR2 FYNNEI.

This clone has just one count. The J gene is TRBJ1-1, the V gene TRBV19, with TRBD1 matching over 8 bases. Trimming removed 2 bases from V and 6 bases from J; junction bases left unmatched: 5. In germline, CDR1 is LNHDA, CDR2 SQIVND (reference sequence). This CDR3 spans 14 amino acids. The CDR3 sequence: CASSIRGQAAEAFF. CDR3 nucleotide sequence: TGTGCCAGTAGTATACGGGGACAGGCTGCTGAAGCTTTCTTT.

V is TRBV5-4 and J is TRBJ1-2; the match to TRBD1 covers 9 bases. Germline values: CDR1 SGHNT, CDR2 YYREEE (reference sequence). This CDR3 spans 15 amino acids. V lost 4 bases, J lost 8 bases, and 12 bases stayed unmatched. CDR3 in DNA: TGTGCCAGCAGCAAGGGACAGGGAAGGGTTGTAGGCTACACCTTC. Its protein is CASSKGQGRVVGYTF.

The gene calls are TRBV28 and TRBJ1-4, with a possible D match to TRBD1 (6 bases). Germline V gives CDR1 MDHEN, CDR2 SYDVKM. The V end lost 6 bases, the J end lost 6 bases, and 14 bases lay between the germline ends. The CDR3 runs to 14 residues. The CDR3 nucleotides are TGTGCCAGCAGCCCGGGACAAATCCATGAAAAACTGTTTTTT. Translating gives CASSPGQIHEKLFF.

This CDR3 is CASSGGWSSYNSPLHF. Here the CDR3 DNA reads TGTGCCAGCAGCGGGGGGTGGAGCTCCTATAATTCACCCCTCCACTTT. V gene TRBV21-1 combines with J gene TRBJ1-6. TRBV21-1 is a recognized pseudogene. This CDR3 has 16 residues.

DNA of the CDR3: TGTGCCAGCAGCTCCGGACAGGTGGAAGGAAACACCATATATTTT. Translating gives CASSSGQVEGNTIYF. The chain employs TRBV7-9 and TRBJ1-3; 7 positions agree with TRBD1. Germline V gene sequence: CDR1 SEHNR, CDR2 FQNEAQ (reference sequence). This CDR3 has 15 amino acids. The J segment lost 4 bases and the V segment lost 4 bases, leaving 7 bases of the junction unmatched.

This clone was counted only a few times. The chain recombines TRBV27 with TRBJ2-2; D gene uncertain. Germline V lookup: CDR1 MNHEY, CDR2 SMNVEV (reference sequence). The CDR3 runs 12 residues. Trimming shortened V by 5 bases and J by 8 bases, and 9 bases separated the two germline ends. The CDR3 loop reads CASSLGVGELFF. The CDR3 DNA reads TGTGCCAGCAGTCTCGGAGTTGGGGAGCTGTTTTTT.

The chain uses TRBV28 and TRBJ2-1, with D maybe TRBD2 (7 bases). This CDR3 region has 15 residues. Trimming removed 8 bases at V and 3 bases at J, with 17 bases between. Germline CDR1 MDHEN, CDR2 SYDVKM. The CDR3 DNA sequence: TGTGCCAGCTTGGGGGGGCCGTGGTACTACAATGAGCAGTTCTTC. Its protein is CASLGGPWYYNEQFF. The variable domain in full, with the rest retrieved from reference TRBV28 and TRBJ2-1, is DVKVTQSSRYLVKRTGEKVFLECVQDMDHENMFWYRQDPGLGLRLIYFSYDVKMKEKGDIPEGYSVSREKKERFSLILESASTNQTSMYLCASLGGPWYYNEQFFGPGTRLTVL.